The 28 T cell receptor beta chains in this list originate from one sample, sequenced in a study of blood T cell repertoires in COVID-19. TCRdb keeps only in-frame clones here, not all; method: immunoSEQ multiplex PCR. Among approximately 94,000 clones listed, 84% were seen once. Sequenced sample: peripheral blood. All receptors come from a human donor in a cohort sampled during active COVID-19.

This clone was seen only once. The chain uses TRBV27 and TRBJ1-5; 8 bases fit TRBD1. Losses at the gene ends were 5 bases for V and 4 bases for J; bases not matched to a gene: 16. Germline V gene lookup returns CDR1 MNHEY and CDR2 SMNVEV (reference sequence). This CDR3 has 18 residues. The CDR3 region is CASSPTKAGTGNNQPQHF. The CDR3 DNA sequence: TGTGCCAGCAGTCCAACAAAAGCAGGGACAGGAAATAATCAGCCCCAGCATTTT.

The rearrangement links TRBV2 to TRBJ2-5, with a tentative D call TRBD1 (6 bases). Germline V CDR1 and CDR2: SNHLY, FYNNEI. The CDR3 runs 15 residues. The V gene lost 3 bases and the J gene lost 4 bases, with 15 bases spanning the gap. The CDR3 coding sequence is TGTGCCAGCAGTGAGAGTGGGGGCTCGGGAGAGACCCAGTACTTC. It translates to CASSESGGSGETQYF.

CDR3 coding DNA: TGCAGTGCTAGTCAGGGCAGGAGCAATCAGCCCCAGCATTTT. This codes for CSASQGRSNQPQHF. The chain uses TRBV20-1 and TRBJ1-5; TRBD1 is a possible D gene (5 bases). CDR3 length equals 14 residues. Trimming took off 3 bases at V and 1 base at J, with 10 bases between the two ends. Germline V CDR1 and CDR2: DFQATT, SNEGSKA (reference sequence).

The chain uses TRBV6-5 and TRBJ2-1, with a possible D match to TRBD1 (7 bases). There are 14 residues in the CDR3. CDR1 is MNHEY, CDR2 SVGAGI, per germline. The V gene lost 8 bases and the J gene lost 7 bases, with 18 bases spanning the gap. The CDR3 DNA reads TGTGCCAGCCGAGAATCGACAGGGAGGAATGAGCAGTTCTTC. Protein product: CASRESTGRNEQFF.

This sequence joins TRBV28 and TRBJ1-2, with 11 bases identical to TRBD1. Germline V lookup: CDR1 MDHEN, CDR2 SYDVKM. The V and J ends lost 2 bases and 7 bases, in that order; junction bases with no gene match: 6. The CDR3 totals 15 residues. This chain's CDR3 is CASSLPGQGGRGYTF. CDR3 nucleotides: TGTGCCAGCAGTTTACCGGGACAGGGGGGACGTGGCTACACCTTC.

This clone was observed a single time. V usage is TRBV4-1 and J usage is TRBJ2-5, with 10 bases fitting TRBD2. From germline, CDR1 is MGHRA and CDR2 YSYEKL. The CDR3 runs to 16 residues. V gave up 4 bases and J gave up 4 bases; unmatched junction bases: 9. The CDR3: CASSRPKAGGVETQYF. CDR3 DNA sequence: TGCGCCAGCAGCCGTCCTAAAGCGGGAGGGGTAGAGACCCAGTACTTC.

In this sample, this clone turned up a few times. The J gene is TRBJ1-5, the V gene TRBV6-2 or TRBV6-3; D may be TRBD1 (6 bases). The V gene lost 5 bases and the J gene lost 0 bases, with 14 bases spanning the gap. Germline CDR1 reads MNHEY; CDR2 reads SVGEGT. The CDR3 runs to 16 residues. In DNA form, the CDR3 reads TGTGCCAGCAGTCATTGGGACATTTTTAGCAATCAGCCCCAGCATTTT. Residues: CASSHWDIFSNQPQHF.

J is TRBJ2-3 and V is TRBV6-2 or TRBV6-3; 9 nucleotides agree with TRBD1. This CDR3 comprises 15 residues. Germline CDR1 MNHEY, CDR2 SVGEGT. Losses at the gene ends were 5 bases for V and 2 bases for J; bases not matched to a gene: 5. As DNA, the CDR3 is TGTGCCAGCAGTAAGGGACAGGGTCCCACAGATACGCAGTATTTT. It is translated as CASSKGQGPTDTQYF.

V gene TRBV5-4 combines with J gene TRBJ2-3, with a weak D call TRBD1 (5 bases). Germline assignment: CDR1 SGHNT and CDR2 YYREEE (reference sequence). The CDR3 extends over 15 amino acids. The germline V and J ends were trimmed by 0 bases and 0 bases, with 8 bases remaining between them. The CDR3 here is CASSLDRKSTDTQYF. As DNA, the CDR3 is TGTGCCAGCAGCTTGGACAGGAAGAGCACAGATACGCAGTATTTT.

The J gene is TRBJ1-1, the V gene TRBV19, with D unresolved. Trimming stripped 1 base from V and 0 bases from J, with 18 bases between. The CDR3 spans 18 residues. Germline CDR1 and CDR2: LNHDA and SQIVND (reference sequence). The CDR3 DNA sequence: TGTGCCAGTAGTATAGGAGGTAACCGGTTGTCAATGAACACTGAAGCTTTCTTT. Amino acid sequence: CASSIGGNRLSMNTEAFF.

The chain carries TRBV19 and TRBJ1-5; D unresolved. CDR3 length: 15 amino acids. V shed 2 bases and J shed 6 bases, with 14 bases lying between them. The germline CDR1 and CDR2 sequences are LNHDA and SQIVND (reference sequence). The CDR3 bases are TGTGCCAGTAGTATAACTCTACGGGGAATTCAGCCCCAGCATTTT. Encoded protein: CASSITLRGIQPQHF.

This clone was counted a few times. The gene calls are TRBV28 and TRBJ2-3, with 8 bases matching TRBD1. CDR1 and CDR2 (germline): MDHEN, SYDVKM. This CDR3 spans 16 amino acids. Unmatched junction bases numbered 8, after V lost 5 bases and J lost 1 base. The CDR3 is CASSTPQGGGTDTQYF. The CDR3 DNA is TGTGCCAGCAGTACCCCACAGGGGGGTGGCACAGATACGCAGTATTTT.

The J gene is TRBJ1-5, the V gene TRBV9; D perhaps matches TRBD1 (6 bases). This CDR3 region has 14 residues. Trimming took off 4 bases at V and 3 bases at J, with 11 bases between the two ends. Germline CDR1 reads SGDLS; CDR2 reads YYNGEE. In DNA, the CDR3 is TGTGCCAGCAGCTTCCGGGACAACAATCAGCCCCAGCATTTT. It yields the protein CASSFRDNNQPQHF.

V is TRBV29-1 and J is TRBJ1-1; TRBD1 might be the D (6 bases). The CDR3 contains 14 residues. Trimming stripped 4 bases from V and 1 base from J, with 13 bases between. Germline-derived CDR1 and CDR2 are SQVTM and ANQGSEA. CDR3 in DNA: TGCAGCGTTGGTACACAGGGAAAGAACACTGAAGCTTTCTTT. Protein sequence: CSVGTQGKNTEAFF.

The V gene is TRBV6-1, the J gene TRBJ1-6; 12 nucleotides match TRBD1. Germline V gene sequence: CDR1 MNHNS, CDR2 SASEGT. The length of the CDR3 is 17 residues. The junction had 10 bases not matched to a gene; V was cut back by 4 bases and J by 9 bases. The CDR3 nucleotides read TGTGCCAGCAGTGCCGGGACAGGGGGCTTCAGAGGTTCACCCCTCCACTTT. Translation: CASSAGTGGFRGSPLHF.

The rearrangement joins TRBV7-9 to TRBJ2-3, with D possibly being TRBD2 (5 bases). CDR1 is SEHNR and CDR2 is FQNEAQ in the germline V gene (reference sequence). The CDR3 extends over 12 amino acids. The germline V and J ends were trimmed by 2 bases and 11 bases, with 11 bases remaining between them. The DNA for the CDR3 is TGTGCCAGCAGCTTACACGCGGACTGGCAGTATTTT. Its protein product is CASSLHADWQYF.

The J gene is TRBJ2-1, the V gene TRBV7-8; 7 bases fit TRBD1. J lost 5 bases, V lost 5 bases, and 9 bases had no gene match. Germline V lookup: CDR1 SGHVS, CDR2 FQNEAQ. The length of the CDR3 is 15 residues. In DNA, the CDR3 is TGTGCCAGCAGCCCAGACAGGGCCCAAAACAATGAGCAGTTCTTC. Translated, it gives CASSPDRAQNNEQFF.

Regarding this clone: This sample includes further DNA sequences coding for the same CDR3. The chain is built from TRBV28 and TRBJ1-2; a weak D match, TRBD1 (5 bases). Trimming removed 3 bases from V and 1 base from J, with 9 bases in between. This CDR3 spans 14 amino acids. Per the germline V gene, CDR1 is MDHEN and CDR2 is SYDVKM. This CDR3 is CASSFPGVNYGYTF. CDR3 bases: TGTGCCAGCAGTTTCCCGGGGGTTAACTATGGCTACACCTTC.

The CDR3 bases are TGTGCCAGTAGTATAGGGATGATCAGGAATGAGCAGTTCTTC. The encoded protein is CASSIGMIRNEQFF. The rearrangement uses TRBV19 and TRBJ2-1, with D hard to call. The CDR3 is made up of 14 amino acids. V gave up 1 base and J gave up 7 bases, with 11 bases separating them. The germline gives CDR1 LNHDA, CDR2 SQIVND (reference sequence).

The chain employs TRBV4-2 and TRBJ2-5; 11 nucleotides align to TRBD2. The CDR3 length is 17 residues. Germline CDR1 is LGHNA and CDR2 is YNFKEQ. The junction had 9 bases not matched to a gene; V was cut back by 5 bases and J by 1 base. In DNA, the CDR3 is TGTGCCAGCAGCAAAAGACCTAGCGGGGGGATCCAAGAGACCCAGTACTTC. Amino acids: CASSKRPSGGIQETQYF.

This clone was seen a few times. The chain couples TRBV30 to TRBJ1-5; no clear D gene. There are 14 residues in the CDR3. The V end lost 4 bases, the J end lost 2 bases, and 12 bases lay between the germline ends. Looked up from germline, CDR1 is GTSNPN and CDR2 is SVGIG (reference sequence). The CDR3 DNA reads as TGTGCCTGGACAGGACTATGTGGCAATCAGCCCCAGCATTTT. Amino acid sequence: CAWTGLCGNQPQHF.

The CDR3 here is CASSLALPTNEKLFF. The CDR3 nucleotides are TGTGCCAGCAGCTTAGCCCTCCCAACTAATGAAAAACTGTTTTTT. The V gene is TRBV7-9, the J gene TRBJ1-4; D is uncertain. V dropped 0 bases and J dropped 0 bases, with 5 bases sitting between them. CDR3 length: 15 residues. Germline values: CDR1 SEHNR, CDR2 FQNEAQ (reference sequence). Full variable domain (rest looked up from reference TRBV7-9 and TRBJ1-4): DTGVSQNPRHKITKRGQNVTFRCDPISEHNRLYWYRQTLGQGPEFLTYFQNEAQLEKSRLLSDRFSAERPKGSFSTLEIQRTEQGDSAMYLCASSLALPTNEKLFFGSGTQLSVL.

V gene TRBV19 combines with J gene TRBJ1-1, with 8 bases fitting TRBD1. Unmatched junction bases numbered 9, after V lost 3 bases and J lost 0 bases. The CDR3 sequence is 17 residues long. Germline V gene sequence: CDR1 LNHDA, CDR2 SQIVND (reference sequence). DNA for the CDR3: TGTGCCAGTAGTATGGCCTACAGGGGGTCCTTGAACACTGAAGCTTTCTTT. Translation gives CASSMAYRGSLNTEAFF.

The rearrangement links TRBV6-4 to TRBJ1-4; D ambiguous. The V gene's germline CDR1 is MRHNA and CDR2 SNTAGT. The CDR3 loop spans 17 amino acids. V gave up 0 bases and J gave up 6 bases, with 17 bases separating them. CDR3 coding DNA: TGTGCCAGCAGTGACTCGTTTACTAGGACCCACCATGAAAAACTGTTTTTT. Encoded protein: CASSDSFTRTHHEKLFF.

This chain connects TRBV12-3 or TRBV12-4 to TRBJ1-5; D not certain. CDR3 length: 13 amino acids. Trimming removed 8 bases from V and 4 bases from J, with 12 bases in between. The CDR3 sequence: CASLREPNQPQHF. The CDR3 region has the DNA TGTGCCAGCCTTCGGGAACCTAATCAGCCCCAGCATTTT.

The chain uses TRBV4-1 and TRBJ2-5, with D maybe TRBD1 (6 bases). The V gene's germline CDR1 is MGHRA and CDR2 YSYEKL. The CDR3 has 14 residues. V shed 0 bases and J shed 2 bases, with 7 bases lying between them. The DNA of the CDR3 is TGCGCCAGCAGCCAAGAAGGGGGACAAGAGACCCAGTACTTC. It codes for CASSQEGGQETQYF.

This rearrangement joins TRBV5-1 to TRBJ2-3; TRBD2 aligns across 11 bases. Trimming took 4 bases from V and 1 from J; bases not matched to a gene: 5. The V gene's germline CDR1 is SGHRS and CDR2 YFSETQ. The length of the CDR3 is 16 residues. CDR3 sequence: CASSEGLADRTDTQYF. The CDR3 DNA follows: TGCGCCAGCAGCGAGGGACTAGCGGATCGCACAGATACGCAGTATTTT.

The chain links TRBV27 to TRBJ2-7; 7 nucleotides line up with TRBD1. With V trimmed by 5 bases and J by 6 bases, 10 bases remained unmatched. This CDR3 is 14 amino acids long. Germline V gives CDR1 MNHEY, CDR2 SMNVEV (reference sequence). The CDR3 nucleotides read TGTGCCAGCAGTAAACAGGGGCCACGGACCGAGCAGTACTTC. Protein product: CASSKQGPRTEQYF.